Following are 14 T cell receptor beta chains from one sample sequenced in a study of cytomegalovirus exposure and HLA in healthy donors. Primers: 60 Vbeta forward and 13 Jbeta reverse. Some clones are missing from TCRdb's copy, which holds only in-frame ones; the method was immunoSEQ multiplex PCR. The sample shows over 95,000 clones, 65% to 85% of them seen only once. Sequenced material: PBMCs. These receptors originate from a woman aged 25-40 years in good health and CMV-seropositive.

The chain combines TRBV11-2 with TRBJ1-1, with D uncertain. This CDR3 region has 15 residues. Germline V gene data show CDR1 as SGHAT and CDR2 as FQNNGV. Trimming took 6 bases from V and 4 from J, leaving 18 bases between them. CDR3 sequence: CASRQRRVEGTEAFF. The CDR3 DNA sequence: TGTGCCAGCAGACAGCGCCGGGTGGAGGGCACTGAAGCTTTCTTT.

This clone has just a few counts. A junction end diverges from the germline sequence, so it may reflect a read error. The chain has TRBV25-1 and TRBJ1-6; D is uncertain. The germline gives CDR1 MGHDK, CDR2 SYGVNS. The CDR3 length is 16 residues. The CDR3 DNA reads TGTGCCAGCAGTGAATATCGCGCGGGTTATAATTCACCCCTCCGCTTT. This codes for CASSEYRAGYNSPLRF.

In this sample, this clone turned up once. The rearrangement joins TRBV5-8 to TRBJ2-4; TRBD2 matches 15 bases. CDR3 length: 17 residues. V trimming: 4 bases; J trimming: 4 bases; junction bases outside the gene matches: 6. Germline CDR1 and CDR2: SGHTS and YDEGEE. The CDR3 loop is CASSTGLAGGPKNIQYF. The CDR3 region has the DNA TGTGCCAGCAGCACGGGACTAGCGGGAGGCCCAAAAAACATTCAGTACTTC.

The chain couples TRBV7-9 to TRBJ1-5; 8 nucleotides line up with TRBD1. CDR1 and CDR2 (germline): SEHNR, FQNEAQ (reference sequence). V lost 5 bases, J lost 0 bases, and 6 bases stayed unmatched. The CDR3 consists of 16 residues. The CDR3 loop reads CASSRGTGDSNQPQHF. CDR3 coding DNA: TGTGCCAGCAGCCGCGGGACAGGCGATAGCAATCAGCCCCAGCATTTT.

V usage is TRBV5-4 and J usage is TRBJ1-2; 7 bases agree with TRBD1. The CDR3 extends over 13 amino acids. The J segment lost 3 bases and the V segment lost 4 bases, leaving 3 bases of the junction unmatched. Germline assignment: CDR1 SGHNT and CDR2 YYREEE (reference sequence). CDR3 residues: CASSKGTDYGYTF. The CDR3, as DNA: TGTGCCAGCAGCAAAGGGACAGACTATGGCTACACCTTC.

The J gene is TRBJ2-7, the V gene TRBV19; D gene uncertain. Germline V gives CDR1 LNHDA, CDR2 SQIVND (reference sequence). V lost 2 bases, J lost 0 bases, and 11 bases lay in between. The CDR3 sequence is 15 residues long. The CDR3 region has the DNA TGTGCCAGTAGTATAAGCTCCAGGCGCTCCTACGAGCAGTACTTC. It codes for CASSISSRRSYEQYF. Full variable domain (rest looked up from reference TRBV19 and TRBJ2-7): DGGITQSPKYLFRKEGQNVTLSCEQNLNHDAMYWYRQDPGQGLRLIYYSQIVNDFQKGDIAEGYSVSREKKESFPLTVTSAQKNPTAFYLCASSISSRRSYEQYFGPGTRLTVT.

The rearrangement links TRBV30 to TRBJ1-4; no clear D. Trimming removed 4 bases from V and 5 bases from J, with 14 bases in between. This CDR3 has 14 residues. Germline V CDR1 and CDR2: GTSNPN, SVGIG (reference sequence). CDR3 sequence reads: CAWNPWQMNEKLFF. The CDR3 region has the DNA TGTGCCTGGAATCCCTGGCAGATGAATGAAAAACTGTTTTTT.

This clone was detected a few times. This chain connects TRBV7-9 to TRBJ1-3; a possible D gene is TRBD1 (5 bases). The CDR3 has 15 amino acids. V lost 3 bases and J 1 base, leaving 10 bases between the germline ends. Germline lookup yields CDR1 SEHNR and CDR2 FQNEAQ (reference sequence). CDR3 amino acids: CASSFSGLSGNTIYF. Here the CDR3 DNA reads TGTGCCAGCAGCTTCTCGGGACTTTCTGGAAACACCATATATTTT.

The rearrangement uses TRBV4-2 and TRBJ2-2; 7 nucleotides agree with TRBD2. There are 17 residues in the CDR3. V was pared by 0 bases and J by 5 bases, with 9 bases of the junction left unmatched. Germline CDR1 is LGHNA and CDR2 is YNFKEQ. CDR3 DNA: TGTGCCAGCAGCCAAGATTATTTCGCGGGAGCTACCGGGGAGCTGTTTTTT. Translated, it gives CASSQDYFAGATGELFF.

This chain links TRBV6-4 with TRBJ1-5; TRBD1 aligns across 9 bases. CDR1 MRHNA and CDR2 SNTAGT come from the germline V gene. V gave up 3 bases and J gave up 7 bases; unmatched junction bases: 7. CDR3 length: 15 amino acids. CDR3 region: CASSEMGQGGQPQHF. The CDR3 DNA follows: TGTGCCAGCAGTGAAATGGGACAGGGAGGCCAGCCCCAGCATTTT.

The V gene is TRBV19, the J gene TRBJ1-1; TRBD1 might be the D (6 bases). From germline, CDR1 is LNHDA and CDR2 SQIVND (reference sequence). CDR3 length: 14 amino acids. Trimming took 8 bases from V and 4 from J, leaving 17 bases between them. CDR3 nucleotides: TGTGCCAGTTCTGGACAGCTTATAGGCACTGAAGCTTTCTTT. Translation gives CASSGQLIGTEAFF.

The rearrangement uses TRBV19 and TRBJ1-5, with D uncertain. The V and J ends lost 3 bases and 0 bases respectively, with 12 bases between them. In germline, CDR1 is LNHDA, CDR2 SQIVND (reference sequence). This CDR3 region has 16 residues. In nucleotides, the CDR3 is TGTGCCAGTAGTATGATGGAGGGTATTAGCAATCAGCCCCAGCATTTT. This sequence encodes CASSMMEGISNQPQHF.

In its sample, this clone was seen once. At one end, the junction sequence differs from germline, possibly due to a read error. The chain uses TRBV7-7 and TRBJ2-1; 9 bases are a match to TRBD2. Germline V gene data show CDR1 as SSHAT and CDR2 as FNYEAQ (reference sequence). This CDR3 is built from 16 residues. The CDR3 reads CASSLGMGLAVNEQFF. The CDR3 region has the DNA TGTGCTAGCAGCTTAGGTATGGGACTAGCAGTAAATGAGCAGTTCTTC.

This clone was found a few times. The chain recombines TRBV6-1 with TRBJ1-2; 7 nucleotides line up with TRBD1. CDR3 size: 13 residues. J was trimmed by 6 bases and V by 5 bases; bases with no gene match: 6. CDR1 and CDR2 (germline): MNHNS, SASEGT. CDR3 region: CASSPWTGDGYTF. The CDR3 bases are TGTGCCAGCAGTCCGTGGACAGGTGATGGCTACACCTTC.